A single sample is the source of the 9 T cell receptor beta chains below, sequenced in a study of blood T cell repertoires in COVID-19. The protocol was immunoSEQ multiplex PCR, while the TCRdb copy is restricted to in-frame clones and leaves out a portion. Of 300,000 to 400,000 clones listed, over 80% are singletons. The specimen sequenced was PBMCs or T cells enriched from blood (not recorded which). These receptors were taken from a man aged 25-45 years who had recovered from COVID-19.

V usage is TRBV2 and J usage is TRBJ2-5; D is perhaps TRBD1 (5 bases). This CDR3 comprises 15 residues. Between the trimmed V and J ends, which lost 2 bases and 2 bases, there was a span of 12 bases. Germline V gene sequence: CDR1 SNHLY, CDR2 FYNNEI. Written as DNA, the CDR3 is TGTGCCAGCAGTGAATTTAGGAGACAGCAAGAGACCCAGTACTTC. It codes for CASSEFRRQQETQYF.

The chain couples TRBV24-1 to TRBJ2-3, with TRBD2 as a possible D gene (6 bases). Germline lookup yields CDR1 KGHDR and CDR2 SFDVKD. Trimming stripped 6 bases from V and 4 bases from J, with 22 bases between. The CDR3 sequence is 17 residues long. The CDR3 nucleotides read TGTGCCACCAGTACCGAAGGAGGGCGAAGTCAGCCAGATACGCAGTATTTT. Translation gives CATSTEGGRSQPDTQYF.

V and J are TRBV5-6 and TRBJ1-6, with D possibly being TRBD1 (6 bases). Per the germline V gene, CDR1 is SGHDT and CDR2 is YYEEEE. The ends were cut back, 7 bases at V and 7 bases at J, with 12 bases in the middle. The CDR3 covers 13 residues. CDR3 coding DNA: TGTGCCAGCCTCGGCAGGGGCAATTCACCCCTCCACTTT. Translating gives CASLGRGNSPLHF. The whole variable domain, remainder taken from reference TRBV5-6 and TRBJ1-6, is DAGVTQSPTHLIKTRGQQVTLRCSPKSGHDTVSWYQQALGQGPQFIFQYYEEEERQRGNFPDRFSGHQFPNYSSELNVNALLLGDSALYLCASLGRGNSPLHFGNGTRLTVT.

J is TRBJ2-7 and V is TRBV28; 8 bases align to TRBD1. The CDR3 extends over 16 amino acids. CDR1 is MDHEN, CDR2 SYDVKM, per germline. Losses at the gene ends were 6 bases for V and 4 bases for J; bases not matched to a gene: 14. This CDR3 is CASSPHQGARKYEQYF. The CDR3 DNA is TGTGCCAGCAGCCCTCATCAGGGGGCGCGAAAATACGAGCAGTACTTC.

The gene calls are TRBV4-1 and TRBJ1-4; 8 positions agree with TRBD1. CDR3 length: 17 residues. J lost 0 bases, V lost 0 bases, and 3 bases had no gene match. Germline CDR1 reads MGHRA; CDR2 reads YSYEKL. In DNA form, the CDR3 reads TGCGCCAGCAGCCAAGATCAGGGGGCGGCAACTAATGAAAAACTGTTTTTT. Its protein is CASSQDQGAATNEKLFF.

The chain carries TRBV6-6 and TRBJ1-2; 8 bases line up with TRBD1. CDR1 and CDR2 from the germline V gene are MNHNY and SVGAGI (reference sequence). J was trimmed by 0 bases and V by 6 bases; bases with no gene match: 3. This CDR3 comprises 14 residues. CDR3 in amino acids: CASRQQGANYGYTF. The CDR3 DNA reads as TGTGCCAGCAGACAACAGGGGGCTAACTATGGCTACACCTTC.

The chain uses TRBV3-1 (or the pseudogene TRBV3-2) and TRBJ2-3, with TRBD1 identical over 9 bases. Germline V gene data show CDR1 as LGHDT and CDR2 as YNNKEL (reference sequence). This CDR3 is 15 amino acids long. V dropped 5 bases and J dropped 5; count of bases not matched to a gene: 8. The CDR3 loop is CASSSRDRVKDTQYF. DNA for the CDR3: TGTGCCAGCAGCAGCCGGGACAGGGTTAAAGATACGCAGTATTTT.

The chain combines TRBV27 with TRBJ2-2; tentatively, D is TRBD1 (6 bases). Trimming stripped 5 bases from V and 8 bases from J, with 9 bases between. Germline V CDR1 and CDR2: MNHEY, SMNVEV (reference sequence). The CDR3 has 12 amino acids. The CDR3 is CASSTGQGELFF. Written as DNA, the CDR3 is TGTGCCAGCAGTACTGGACAGGGGGAGCTGTTTTTT.

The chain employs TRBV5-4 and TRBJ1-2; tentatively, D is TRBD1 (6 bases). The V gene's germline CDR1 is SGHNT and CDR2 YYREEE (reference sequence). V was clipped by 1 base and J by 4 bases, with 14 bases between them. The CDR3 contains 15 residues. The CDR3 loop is CASSLTENRVYGYTF. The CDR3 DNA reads TGTGCCAGCAGCTTGACGGAGAACAGGGTCTATGGCTACACCTTC.